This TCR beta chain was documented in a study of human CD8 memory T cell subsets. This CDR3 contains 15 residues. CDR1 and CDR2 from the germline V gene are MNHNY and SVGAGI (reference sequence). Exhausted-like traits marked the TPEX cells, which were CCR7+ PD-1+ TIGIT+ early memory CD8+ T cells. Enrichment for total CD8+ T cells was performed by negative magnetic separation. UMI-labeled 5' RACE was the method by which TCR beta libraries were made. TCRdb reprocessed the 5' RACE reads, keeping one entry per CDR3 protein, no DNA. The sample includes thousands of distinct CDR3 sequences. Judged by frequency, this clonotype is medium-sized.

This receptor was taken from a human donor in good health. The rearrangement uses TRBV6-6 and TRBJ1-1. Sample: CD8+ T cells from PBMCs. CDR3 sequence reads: CASSYSTTVDTEAFF.